The 6 T cell receptor beta chains below were found in one sample sequenced in a study of blood T cell repertoires in COVID-19. Using immunoSEQ multiplex PCR, the repertoire was profiled, and TCRdb retains in-frame clones only, with some absent. The table has around 350,000 clones, more than 85% seen once. Sequencing used peripheral blood. These receptor sequences come from a human donor in a cohort sampled during active COVID-19.

In its sample, this clone was seen a few times. This chain links TRBV19 with TRBJ2-3, with D possibly being TRBD1 (5 bases). This CDR3 has 15 amino acids. Per germline, CDR1 LNHDA and CDR2 SQIVND (reference sequence). Deletions cut 4 bases from V and 1 base from J, with 12 bases between. The CDR3 here is CASSKGLYRTDTQYF. The CDR3 DNA reads TGTGCCAGTAGTAAGGGGCTATATCGCACAGATACGCAGTATTTT.

The chain is built from TRBV6-5 and TRBJ1-2; possibly TRBD1 for D (6 bases). Looked up from germline, CDR1 is MNHEY and CDR2 is SVGAGI. CDR3 length equals 16 residues. Between the trimmed V and J ends, which lost 1 base and 0 bases, there was a span of 12 bases. The CDR3 DNA follows: TGTGCCAGCAGTTACTTAGGACAGCCCGCTAACTATGGCTACACCTTC. It translates to CASSYLGQPANYGYTF.

The V and J genes are TRBV19 and TRBJ2-1, with 9 nucleotides matching TRBD2. V was clipped by 0 bases and J by 9 bases; unmatched bases: 3. Germline assignment: CDR1 LNHDA and CDR2 SQIVND (reference sequence). CDR3 length: 14 amino acids. As DNA, the CDR3 is TGTGCCAGTAGTATAGAAGCGGGAGGTGGTGAGCAGTTCTTC. Amino acid sequence: CASSIEAGGGEQFF.

J is TRBJ1-2 and V is TRBV11-2; the D is unclear. Trimming took 6 bases from V and 0 from J, leaving 8 bases between them. The CDR3 is made up of 13 amino acids. Germline V gives CDR1 SGHAT, CDR2 FQNNGV. CDR3 residues: CASSGSPNYGYTF. The DNA of the CDR3 is TGTGCCAGCAGTGGCAGTCCTAACTATGGCTACACCTTC.

This chain links TRBV6-6 with TRBJ1-2; possibly TRBD1 for D (5 bases). Trimming shortened V by 5 bases and J by 4 bases, and 17 bases separated the two germline ends. The CDR3 covers 15 residues. Germline loops: CDR1 MNHNY, CDR2 SVGAGI (reference sequence). For the CDR3, the DNA is TGTGCCAGCAGTCTTGGACAATTCCCAGGCTATGGCTACACCTTC. This translates into CASSLGQFPGYGYTF.

The V call is TRBV4-1, the J call TRBJ2-7; TRBD2 agrees at 9 bases. CDR3 size: 15 residues. V shed 1 base, J shed 3 bases, and the junction held 4 bases outside the gene matches. Germline CDR1 MGHRA, CDR2 YSYEKL. CDR3 amino acids: CASSQGLAGFYEQYF. CDR3 nucleotide sequence: TGCGCCAGCAGCCAAGGCCTAGCGGGGTTCTACGAGCAGTACTTC.